Following are 17 T cell receptor beta chains from one sample sequenced in a study of shared clonotypes between healthy human individuals. Method: immunoSEQ multiplex PCR; TCRdb's copy keeps in-frame clones and lacks some. This sample carries 2 million or so clones, 85% to 95% of them seen once, and the ten largest clones take 0.85% to 1.3%. CD45RO-negative cells were positively selected for CCR7, leaving out terminally differentiated effector memory CD45RA+ cells. Material for sequencing was naive CD8+ T cells sorted from blood. All receptors come from a man between 18 and 29 years old in good health.

The count of this clone is one. This chain joins TRBV9 and TRBJ2-7; D may match TRBD1 or TRBD2 (6 bases each). This CDR3 contains 13 residues. The V gene's germline CDR1 is SGDLS and CDR2 YYNGEE. V lost 7 bases and J lost 3, with 14 bases in between. CDR3 DNA sequence: TGTGCCAGCCCCCAAGGGGGGATCTACGAGCAGTACTTC. Translation: CASPQGGIYEQYF.

The genes are TRBV10-3 and TRBJ2-2, with D hard to call. The V end lost 5 bases, the J end lost 3 bases, and 4 bases lay between the germline ends. Looked up from germline, CDR1 is ENHRY and CDR2 is SYGVKD. The CDR3 has 12 residues. The CDR3 sequence: CAISLDTGELFF. The CDR3 nucleotides are TGTGCCATCAGTTTGGACACCGGGGAGCTGTTTTTT.

On this clone itself: Other DNA sequences in this sample translate to the same CDR3. This chain uses TRBV7-3 with TRBJ1-1, with D unresolved. The V and J ends lost 0 bases and 0 bases respectively, with 2 bases between them. This CDR3 has 13 residues. CDR1 and CDR2 from the germline V gene are SGHTA and FQGTGA. The CDR3 nucleotides are TGTGCCAGCAGCTTAACGCTGAACACTGAAGCTTTCTTT. It codes for CASSLTLNTEAFF.

Only one count was recorded for this clone. This chain joins TRBV10-3 and TRBJ1-2; D may be TRBD1 (5 bases). V was pared by 0 bases and J by 12 bases, with 14 bases between. Germline CDR1 ENHRY, CDR2 SYGVKD. This CDR3 region has 13 residues. The CDR3 sequence is CAISESGRIIDTF. CDR3 nucleotides: TGTGCCATCAGTGAGTCGGGACGGATTATAGACACCTTC.

The chain links TRBV25-1 to TRBJ1-1; D might be TRBD1 (5 bases). Trimming removed 6 bases at V and 5 bases at J, with 22 bases between. CDR3 length equals 16 residues. The germline gives CDR1 MGHDK, CDR2 SYGVNS. CDR3: CASREGQDFVRTEAFF. The DNA of the CDR3 is TGTGCCAGCAGGGAGGGGCAGGATTTTGTTAGGACTGAAGCTTTCTTT.

V is TRBV12-5 and J is TRBJ1-2; D unresolved. The CDR3 covers 16 residues. V was cut by 2 bases and J by 4 bases, with 17 bases left in between. Per germline, CDR1 LGHNT and CDR2 FRNRAP. CDR3 nucleotides: TGTGCTAGTGGTTTGATATCGGGGAGCCGGATCTATGGCTACACCTTC. Translating gives CASGLISGSRIYGYTF.

The genes are TRBV27 and TRBJ2-7, with D possibly TRBD1 on 6 matching bases. CDR3 length equals 14 residues. The V and J ends lost 6 bases and 2 bases respectively, with 14 bases between them. Germline CDR1 MNHEY, CDR2 SMNVEV (reference sequence). The CDR3 DNA follows: TGTGCCAGCAGGAACCGGGACATCCCCTACGAGCAGTACTTC. Residues: CASRNRDIPYEQYF.

The V call is TRBV5-6, the J call TRBJ2-1; a possible D gene is TRBD2 (6 bases). Trimming stripped 0 bases from V and 0 bases from J, with 19 bases between. This CDR3 spans 19 amino acids. Germline CDR1 and CDR2: SGHDT and YYEEEE. CDR3 DNA: TGTGCCAGCAGCTTGGTTGGCGTACCAATCGGGAGCTCCTACAATGAGCAGTTCTTC. It specifies CASSLVGVPIGSSYNEQFF.

The V call is TRBV27, the J call TRBJ2-3; D remains ambiguous. Germline CDR1 and CDR2: MNHEY and SMNVEV (reference sequence). The CDR3 covers 12 residues. V lost 6 bases to trimming and J lost 5 bases, with 9 bases between them. The CDR3: CASSIPGDTQYF. The CDR3 DNA follows: TGTGCCAGCAGCATACCGGGAGATACGCAGTATTTT.

V gene TRBV20-1 combines with J gene TRBJ2-2; D not resolved. Germline CDR1 DFQATT, CDR2 SNEGSKA (reference sequence). V lost 6 bases and J 8 bases, leaving 10 bases between the germline ends. This CDR3 comprises 11 residues. CDR3 DNA sequence: TGCAGTGCCCAAAGTTTAGGGGAGCTGTTTTTT. It encodes CSAQSLGELFF.

V usage is TRBV7-9 and J usage is TRBJ2-7; TRBD1 aligns across 7 bases. The CDR3 is 14 amino acids. Germline CDR1 and CDR2: SEHNR and FQNEAQ (reference sequence). Unmatched junction bases numbered 9, after V lost 4 bases and J lost 6 bases. Here the CDR3 DNA reads TGTGCCAGCAGCTCGGGACAGAATCCTGGCGAGCAGTACTTC. It encodes CASSSGQNPGEQYF. Full variable domain (rest looked up from reference TRBV7-9 and TRBJ2-7): DTGVSQNPRHKITKRGQNVTFRCDPISEHNRLYWYRQTLGQGPEFLTYFQNEAQLEKSRLLSDRFSAERPKGSFSTLEIQRTEQGDSAMYLCASSSGQNPGEQYFGPGTRLTVT.

This chain uses TRBV5-1 with TRBJ2-3, with TRBD1 as a possible D gene (7 bases). With 4 bases removed from V and 5 bases from J, the gap between germline ends came to 20 bases. This CDR3 has 16 amino acids. Germline assignment: CDR1 SGHRS and CDR2 YFSETQ. CDR3 DNA sequence: TGCGCCAGCAGCCCCCCCAGCGCAGGGGGAGGAGATACGCAGTATTTT. Residues: CASSPPSAGGGDTQYF.

This clone has a single count. The V and J genes are TRBV5-5 and TRBJ1-6, with no clear D. V lost 3 bases and J 0 bases, leaving 13 bases between the germline ends. Per the germline V gene, CDR1 is SGHKS and CDR2 is YYEKEE (reference sequence). The CDR3 has 17 amino acids. The CDR3 DNA reads as TGTGCCAGCAGCTCTCTGACCTATGTCTCCTATAATTCACCCCTCCACTTT. Its protein is CASSSLTYVSYNSPLHF.

The CDR3 bases are TGTGCCAGTAGTATAGATCTTCTTAGCGGGAAGTACGAGCAGTACTTC. It encodes CASSIDLLSGKYEQYF. J is TRBJ2-7 and V is TRBV19; TRBD2 agrees at 8 bases. The length of the CDR3 is 16 residues. Per germline, CDR1 LNHDA and CDR2 SQIVND (reference sequence). Losses at the gene ends were 0 bases for V and 4 bases for J; bases not matched to a gene: 8. The full variable domain, in which reference TRBV19 and TRBJ2-7 provide the parts outside the CDR3, is DGGITQSPKYLFRKEGQNVTLSCEQNLNHDAMYWYRQDPGQGLRLIYYSQIVNDFQKGDIAEGYSVSREKKESFPLTVTSAQKNPTAFYLCASSIDLLSGKYEQYFGPGTRLTVT.

J is TRBJ2-7 and V is TRBV5-1; the D is unclear. The V gene's germline CDR1 is SGHRS and CDR2 YFSETQ. V was cut by 2 bases and J by 7 bases, with 7 bases left in between. This CDR3 comprises 11 residues. The CDR3 nucleotides read TGCGCCAGCAGCTTTGGAGAAGAGCAGTACTTC. Its translation is CASSFGEEQYF.

The CDR3 spells CASTGQGWAYGYTF. CDR3 DNA sequence: TGTGCCAGCACAGGACAGGGGTGGGCGTATGGCTACACCTTC. The chain carries TRBV6-5 and TRBJ1-2, with 9 bases identical to TRBD1. Losses at the gene ends were 7 bases for V and 5 bases for J; bases not matched to a gene: 8. This CDR3 has 14 amino acids. Germline V CDR1 and CDR2: MNHEY, SVGAGI.

The rearrangement joins TRBV15 to TRBJ2-7; D gene ambiguous. The CDR3 totals 13 residues. Germline loops: CDR1 LNHNV, CDR2 YYDKDF (reference sequence). Between the trimmed V and J ends, which lost 9 bases and 1 base, there was a span of 13 bases. CDR3 DNA sequence: TGTGCCACACGACAACGTACTTCCTACGAGCAGTACTTC. Its protein product is CATRQRTSYEQYF.